This T cell receptor (beta chain) was recorded in a study of blood T cell repertoires in COVID-19. Study at large: Samples taken during acute and convalescent COVID-19 were collected in the United States, Italy and Spain. T cells, B-cell-depleted T cells, or PBMCs provided the cDNA or gDNA that served as material.

This clone was seen only once. Assay used: immunoSEQ multiplex PCR; TCRdb lists only in-frame clones, some missing. The table shows more than 60,000 clones, with roughly 87% occurring only once. There are 18 residues in the CDR3. Germline trimming cut 5 bases from V and 8 bases from J; bases unmatched to any gene: 13. Germline V gene data show CDR1 as SGHAT and CDR2 as FQNNGV. This TCR derives from a woman aged 45-65 years with active COVID-19. This sequence joins TRBV11-2 and TRBJ2-1; 15 positions match TRBD2. The sample consisted of peripheral blood. The CDR3 protein is CASSLWTSGRAKGDEQFF. Here the CDR3 DNA reads TGTGCCAGCAGCCTATGGACTAGCGGGAGGGCCAAGGGGGATGAGCAGTTCTTC. The full variable domain, with the rest looked up from reference TRBV11-2 and TRBJ2-1, is EAGVAQSPRYKIIEKRQSVAFWCNPISGHATLYWYQQILGQGPKLLIQFQNNGVVDDSQLPKDRFSAERLKGVDSTLKIQPAKLEDSAVYLCASSLWTSGRAKGDEQFFGPGTRLTVL.